The 31 T cell receptor beta chains in this list originate from one sample, sequenced in a study of blood T cell repertoires in COVID-19. Clones were read by immunoSEQ multiplex PCR, and TCRdb kept only the in-frame ones, dropping some. Here the sample spans tens of thousands of clones, around 80% being singletons. Sequenced sample: peripheral blood. These receptors all stem from a woman over 75 with acute or convalescent COVID-19.

The chain joins TRBV9 to TRBJ1-1, with TRBD1 as a possible D gene (6 bases). Trimming took 3 bases from V and 5 from J, leaving 17 bases between them. Germline V gene lookup returns CDR1 SGDLS and CDR2 YYNGEE. The CDR3 contains 15 residues. CDR3 loop: CASSADRLPGTEAFF. For the CDR3, the DNA is TGTGCCAGCAGCGCCGACAGGTTGCCGGGGACTGAAGCTTTCTTT. The full variable domain, with the rest looked up from reference TRBV9 and TRBJ1-1, is DSGVTQTPKHLITATGQRVTLRCSPRSGDLSVYWYQQSLDQGLQFLIQYYNGEERAKGNILERFSAQQFPDLHSELNLSSLELGDSALYFCASSADRLPGTEAFFGQGTRLTVV.

The chain links TRBV18 to TRBJ2-7, with D possibly TRBD2 on 5 matching bases. The CDR3 covers 13 residues. Trimming pared 1 base from V and 7 bases from J, leaving 11 bases between. Looked up from germline, CDR1 is KGHSH and CDR2 is LQKENI. CDR3 sequence (DNA): TGTGCCAGCTCACCACTGACTACCGAGGAGCAGTACTTC. It specifies CASSPLTTEEQYF.

The CDR3 nucleotides are TGCGCCAGCAGCTCTGGGGACAGCGGTGGGCAGTACTTC. Translated: CASSSGDSGGQYF. The rearrangement links TRBV5-1 to TRBJ2-7; TRBD1 agrees at 7 bases. The CDR3 has 13 amino acids. Germline values: CDR1 SGHRS, CDR2 YFSETQ. V was clipped by 3 bases and J by 9 bases; unmatched bases: 9.

This clone has only a few counts. The chain combines TRBV19 with TRBJ2-1; 14 bases line up with TRBD2. This CDR3 has 14 residues. CDR1 and CDR2 from the germline V gene are LNHDA and SQIVND (reference sequence). Trimming at V came to 6 bases and at J to 7 bases, leaving 2 bases not matched to a gene. The DNA for the CDR3 is TGTGCCAGTAGGGGACTAGCGGGAGTGAATGAGCAGTTCTTC. As protein: CASRGLAGVNEQFF.

This chain links TRBV6-2 or TRBV6-3 with TRBJ2-7; TRBD1 might be the D (6 bases). CDR1 is MNHEY, CDR2 SVGEGT, per germline. The V end was cut by 2 bases, the J end by 2 bases, with 16 bases between. This CDR3 has 16 residues. CDR3 residues: CASSYPDSWGTYEQYF. The CDR3 bases are TGTGCCAGCAGTTACCCGGACAGTTGGGGAACCTACGAGCAGTACTTC.

The chain carries TRBV20-1 and TRBJ2-2; 9 nucleotides match TRBD2. The CDR3 has 20 amino acids. The J segment lost 5 bases and the V segment lost 3 bases, leaving 22 bases of the junction unmatched. Germline V gives CDR1 DFQATT, CDR2 SNEGSKA (reference sequence). Here the CDR3 DNA reads TGCAGTGCTAGTATTGGGCCCCACCCGGCGGGAGGGCCACTTACCGGGGAGCTGTTTTTT. Translated: CSASIGPHPAGGPLTGELFF.

The chain employs TRBV19 and TRBJ2-7; 10 positions match TRBD2. CDR3 length equals 16 residues. Germline CDR1 reads LNHDA; CDR2 reads SQIVND (reference sequence). The J segment lost 3 bases and the V segment lost 5 bases, leaving 10 bases of the junction unmatched. The CDR3: CASSASTSGENYEQYF. The CDR3, as DNA: TGTGCCAGTAGTGCTTCAACTAGCGGGGAAAACTACGAGCAGTACTTC.

The chain joins TRBV19 to TRBJ2-2; tentatively, D is TRBD2 (5 bases). Trimming took off 7 bases at V and 6 bases at J, with 12 bases between the two ends. The CDR3 has 13 residues. Germline CDR1 reads LNHDA; CDR2 reads SQIVND (reference sequence). The CDR3 region is CASKVTGSGELFF. For the CDR3, the DNA is TGTGCCAGTAAAGTGACGGGGTCCGGGGAGCTGTTTTTT. Complete variable domain (other parts from reference TRBV19 and TRBJ2-2): DGGITQSPKYLFRKEGQNVTLSCEQNLNHDAMYWYRQDPGQGLRLIYYSQIVNDFQKGDIAEGYSVSREKKESFPLTVTSAQKNPTAFYLCASKVTGSGELFFGEGSRLTVL.

The CDR3 DNA reads as TGTGCCAGCAGTTTCGGCGACCAGGGCGAGCAGTACTTC. This gives the protein CASSFGDQGEQYF. This chain links TRBV12-3 or TRBV12-4 with TRBJ2-7; D is possibly TRBD1 (5 bases). This CDR3 comprises 13 residues. V gave up 3 bases and J gave up 6 bases, with 12 bases separating them.

The CDR3 protein is CASSEDYRESPLHF. CDR3 sequence (DNA): TGCGCCAGCAGTGAGGATTACAGGGAGTCACCCCTCCACTTT. This chain uses TRBV10-2 with TRBJ1-6; tentative D call: TRBD1 (6 bases). This CDR3 contains 14 residues. CDR1 and CDR2 (germline): WSHSY, SAAADI. V lost 2 bases, J lost 10 bases, and 12 bases lay in between.

The V and J genes are TRBV29-1 and TRBJ2-7; D call uncertain. V gave up 4 bases and J gave up 3 bases, with 13 bases separating them. CDR1 is SQVTM, CDR2 ANQGSEA, per germline. The CDR3 consists of 13 residues. The chain's CDR3 is CSVAQASYYEQYF. In DNA, the CDR3 is TGCAGCGTTGCGCAGGCGAGCTACTACGAGCAGTACTTC.

This clone was observed a handful of times. The chain has TRBV13 and TRBJ2-3, with 16 bases aligning to TRBD2. Germline V gene sequence: CDR1 PRHDT, CDR2 FYEKMQ (reference sequence). This CDR3 is 18 amino acids long. V gave up 5 bases and J gave up 4 bases; unmatched junction bases: 9. Here the CDR3 DNA reads TGTGCCAGCAGCCCAGGGACTAGCGGGAGGGCCGGGTCAGATACGCAGTATTTT. This gives the protein CASSPGTSGRAGSDTQYF.

J is TRBJ2-5 and V is TRBV5-1; 8 positions match TRBD1. Germline-derived CDR1 and CDR2 are SGHRS and YFSETQ. This CDR3 comprises 15 residues. J gave up 5 bases and V 3 bases, and 9 bases lay outside the gene matches. The CDR3 sequence: CASSSGPAGGETQYF. In nucleotides, the CDR3 is TGCGCCAGCAGCTCAGGCCCTGCAGGGGGCGAGACCCAGTACTTC.

This clone has just one count. The V gene is TRBV7-2, the J gene TRBJ2-7, with 9 bases identical to TRBD1. Germline assignment: CDR1 SGHTA and CDR2 FQGNSA. This CDR3 has 15 amino acids. After removal of 0 bases from V and 0 bases from J, the junction contained 0 bases not matched to a gene. The chain's CDR3 is CASSLATGGSYEQYF. The CDR3 bases are TGTGCCAGCAGCTTAGCGACAGGGGGCTCCTACGAGCAGTACTTC.

This chain uses TRBV19 with TRBJ2-3; D uncertain. Germline V gene lookup returns CDR1 LNHDA and CDR2 SQIVND (reference sequence). This CDR3 contains 12 residues. With 0 bases removed from V and 9 bases from J, the gap between germline ends came to 7 bases. The CDR3 coding sequence is TGTGCCAGTAGTATAGAGGCGGAAACGCAGTATTTT. Protein: CASSIEAETQYF.

V and J are TRBV18 and TRBJ2-2; D might be TRBD1 (5 bases). Germline V lookup: CDR1 KGHSH, CDR2 LQKENI. This CDR3 spans 14 amino acids. With 6 bases removed from V and 1 base from J, the gap between germline ends came to 9 bases. The CDR3 DNA sequence: TGTGCCAGCTCCCCCGGACAGAACACCGGGGAGCTGTTTTTT. Amino acid sequence: CASSPGQNTGELFF.

Of note for this clone: Other DNA sequences in the sample encode the same CDR3. The chain employs TRBV7-2 and TRBJ2-1, with 12 bases fitting TRBD2. Per the germline V gene, CDR1 is SGHTA and CDR2 is FQGNSA. With 1 base clipped from V and 9 bases from J, the junction kept 4 bases outside the gene matches. The CDR3 consists of 15 residues. CDR3 nucleotides: TGTGCCAGCAGCTTAGGACTAGCGGGGGTGGGTGAGCAGTTCTTC. This codes for CASSLGLAGVGEQFF.

CDR3 sequence: CASTLQGNTEAFF. CDR3 sequence (DNA): TGTGCCAGCACTCTACAGGGGAACACTGAAGCTTTCTTT. The chain joins TRBV2 to TRBJ1-1, with D maybe TRBD1 (6 bases). CDR1 and CDR2 (germline): SNHLY, FYNNEI. This CDR3 comprises 13 residues. Trimming removed 7 bases from V and 1 base from J, with 10 bases in between. The variable domain in full, with the rest retrieved from reference TRBV2 and TRBJ1-1, is EPEVTQTPSHQVTQMGQEVILRCVPISNHLYFYWYRQILGQKVEFLVSFYNNEISEKSEIFDDQFSVERPDGSNFTLKIRSTKLEDSAMYFCASTLQGNTEAFFGQGTRLTVV.

This clone was observed at least ten times. This same CDR3 is encoded by further DNA sequences in the sample. The rearrangement links TRBV27 to TRBJ2-5, with a possible D match to TRBD1 (6 bases). V was clipped by 5 bases and J by 1 base, with 11 bases between them. The CDR3 runs to 14 residues. CDR1 is MNHEY, CDR2 SMNVEV, per germline (reference sequence). Here the CDR3 DNA reads TGTGCCAGCAGTCCGTGGGGGCGCCAAGAGACCCAGTACTTC. It is translated as CASSPWGRQETQYF.

This chain uses TRBV7-9 with TRBJ1-4; D is ambiguous. The CDR3 has 14 residues. Germline CDR1 and CDR2: SEHNR and FQNEAQ (reference sequence). V lost 0 bases and J lost 5, with 7 bases in between. The CDR3 bases are TGTGCCAGCAGCTTAGCCAGGTCCAATGAAAAACTGTTTTTT. Translation gives CASSLARSNEKLFF.

This chain uses TRBV7-5 with TRBJ2-5; TRBD1 reflects the table's D call only, with no check against the DNA. TRBV7-5 is a listed pseudogene. The CDR3 has 13 residues. The CDR3 nucleotides are TGTGCCAGAAGCCAGGGGGACCAAGAGACCCAGTACTTC. This codes for CARSQGDQETQYF.

This clone showed up just once. V usage is TRBV7-9 and J usage is TRBJ2-3; 10 bases agree with TRBD1. Germline V gene sequence: CDR1 SEHNR, CDR2 FQNEAQ (reference sequence). Trimming removed 5 bases from V and 0 bases from J; junction bases left unmatched: 5. The CDR3 length is 16 residues. The CDR3 nucleotides read TGTGCCAGCAGCACTCGGGACAGGGGTAGCACAGATACGCAGTATTTT. Protein product: CASSTRDRGSTDTQYF.

This chain connects TRBV19 to TRBJ1-1; 9 bases line up with TRBD1. The V gene end was trimmed by 6 bases and the J gene end by 4 bases; junction bases not matched to a gene: 9. This CDR3 region has 15 residues. Germline CDR1 and CDR2: LNHDA and SQIVND (reference sequence). CDR3 amino acids: CASSVIGQGSTEAFF. CDR3 nucleotides: TGTGCCAGTAGCGTGATCGGACAGGGGAGCACTGAAGCTTTCTTT.

The chain joins TRBV2 to TRBJ2-5; D is undetermined. V dropped 4 bases and J dropped 4 bases, with 13 bases sitting between them. CDR3 length: 14 amino acids. CDR1 and CDR2 (germline): SNHLY, FYNNEI. In DNA form, the CDR3 reads TGTGCCAGCAGTGCCCTCCCGCTCGGAGAGACCCAGTACTTC. Protein: CASSALPLGETQYF.

Only a few counts were recorded for this clone. The genes are TRBV4-1 and TRBJ2-6; D is uncertain. Germline V gene sequence: CDR1 MGHRA, CDR2 YSYEKL. The germline V and J ends were trimmed by 6 bases and 0 bases, with 3 bases remaining between them. The CDR3 extends over 13 amino acids. CDR3 in amino acids: CASRLSGANVLTF. In DNA, the CDR3 is TGCGCCAGCAGACTCTCTGGGGCCAACGTCCTGACTTTC.

The chain links TRBV5-1 to TRBJ2-5, with D tentatively TRBD2 (5 bases). Trimming left V 5 bases short and J 10 bases short, with 21 bases between. The CDR3 is 14 residues long. Germline V CDR1 and CDR2: SGHRS, YFSETQ. CDR3 region: CASSFDYRKDGQYF. The CDR3 coding sequence is TGCGCCAGCAGTTTCGACTACCGCAAGGATGGCCAGTACTTC.

This chain uses TRBV5-5 with TRBJ2-7; 8 bases fit TRBD1. The CDR3 is 13 residues long. Germline trimming cut 4 bases from V and 6 bases from J; bases unmatched to any gene: 6. Germline V gene sequence: CDR1 SGHKS, CDR2 YYEKEE (reference sequence). The CDR3 sequence: CASSSIDRGEQYF. In nucleotides, the CDR3 is TGTGCCAGCAGCAGTATCGACAGGGGCGAGCAGTACTTC.

This clone was seen only once. The chain links TRBV12-3 or TRBV12-4 to TRBJ1-4; 8 bases are shared with TRBD1. V lost 6 bases, J lost 8 bases, and 5 bases stayed unmatched. The CDR3 is 13 residues long. CDR3 coding DNA: TGTGCCAGCAGGTCACAGGGGGTGGAAAAACTGTTTTTT. Protein: CASRSQGVEKLFF.

The J gene is TRBJ1-2, the V gene TRBV19; TRBD1 is a possible D gene (5 bases). The germline V and J ends were trimmed by 1 base and 4 bases, with 10 bases remaining between them. The germline gives CDR1 LNHDA, CDR2 SQIVND (reference sequence). The CDR3 extends over 14 amino acids. CDR3 coding DNA: TGTGCCAGTAGTATAGGGGGCCTTATCTATGGCTACACCTTC. Translating gives CASSIGGLIYGYTF.

In this sample, this clone turned up once. CDR3 sequence: CASSYPRDSPYQPQHF. CDR3 sequence (DNA): TGTGCCAGCAGTTACCCCCGGGACAGTCCATATCAGCCCCAGCATTTT. The V and J genes are TRBV6-2 or TRBV6-3 and TRBJ1-5, with TRBD1 matching 7 bases. From germline, CDR1 is MNHEY and CDR2 SVGEGT. CDR3 length equals 16 residues. Trimming removed 2 bases from V and 5 bases from J; junction bases left unmatched: 9.

This clone was seen more than once but under ten times. The chain combines TRBV2 with TRBJ2-5; TRBD2 aligns across 11 bases. The CDR3 has 14 amino acids. Per the germline V gene, CDR1 is SNHLY and CDR2 is FYNNEI. Germline trimming cut 4 bases from V and 5 bases from J; bases unmatched to any gene: 3. The CDR3 protein is CASSVAGGGETQYF. CDR3 DNA: TGTGCCAGCAGTGTAGCGGGAGGGGGTGAGACCCAGTACTTC. The entire variable domain, with the rest obtained from reference TRBV2 and TRBJ2-5, is as follows: EPEVTQTPSHQVTQMGQEVILRCVPISNHLYFYWYRQILGQKVEFLVSFYNNEISEKSEIFDDQFSVERPDGSNFTLKIRSTKLEDSAMYFCASSVAGGGETQYFGPGTRLLVL.